This TCR beta chain derives from a study of cytomegalovirus exposure and HLA in healthy donors. Study-wide results and caveats: 164 TCR beta chains were listed as cytomegalovirus-associated. Three CMV-associated chains proved CMV antigen-specific in vitro. Published work reported that the classifier diagnosed cytomegalovirus status with high specificity and sensitivity. Most TCR sequences proved rare, with some public TCRs found in many donors.

In the case of this clone: What it recognizes is unknown.

Sequencing was performed with immunoSEQ multiplex PCR; in TCRdb, only in-frame clones are kept and a portion is missing. Of some 260,000 clones in the sample, about nine tenths were seen once. The germline gives CDR1 MNHNS, CDR2 SASEGT. With 10 bases clipped from V and 5 bases from J, the junction kept 11 bases outside the gene matches. CDR3 length: 15 amino acids. The V call is TRBV6-1, the J call TRBJ1-5; the match to TRBD1 covers 10 bases. The material sequenced was PBMCs. The source is a woman aged 30 to 39 in good health and CMV-seronegative. This CDR3 reads CATIRGQGIYQPQHF. The CDR3 DNA follows: TGTGCCACTATAAGGGGACAGGGGATCTATCAGCCCCAGCATTTT.